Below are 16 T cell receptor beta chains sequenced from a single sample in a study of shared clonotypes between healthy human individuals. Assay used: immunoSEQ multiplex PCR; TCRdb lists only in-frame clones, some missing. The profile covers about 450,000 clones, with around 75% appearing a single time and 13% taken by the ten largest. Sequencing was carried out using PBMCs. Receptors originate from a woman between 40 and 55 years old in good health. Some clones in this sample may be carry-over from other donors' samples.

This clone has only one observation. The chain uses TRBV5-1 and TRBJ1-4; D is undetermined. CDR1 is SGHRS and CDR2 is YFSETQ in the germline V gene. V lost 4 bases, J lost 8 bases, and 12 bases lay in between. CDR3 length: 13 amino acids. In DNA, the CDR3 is TGCGCCAGCAGCCCGGACCTGAGGGAAAAACTGTTTTTT. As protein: CASSPDLREKLFF.

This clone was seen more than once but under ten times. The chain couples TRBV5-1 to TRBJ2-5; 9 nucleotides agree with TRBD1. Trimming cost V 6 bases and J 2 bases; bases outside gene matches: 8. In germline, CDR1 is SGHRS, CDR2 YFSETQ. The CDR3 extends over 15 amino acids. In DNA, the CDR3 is TGCGCCAGCACCGAAACAGGGACAGGGCAAGAGACCCAGTACTTC. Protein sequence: CASTETGTGQETQYF.

CDR3 sequence: CASMYDRDNSPLHF. The CDR3 coding sequence is TGTGCCAGCATGTATGACAGGGATAATTCACCCCTCCACTTT. The chain uses TRBV2 and TRBJ1-6, with 7 bases aligning to TRBD1. With 7 bases clipped from V and 5 bases from J, the junction kept 5 bases outside the gene matches. CDR1 is SNHLY and CDR2 is FYNNEI in the germline V gene. This CDR3 region has 14 residues.

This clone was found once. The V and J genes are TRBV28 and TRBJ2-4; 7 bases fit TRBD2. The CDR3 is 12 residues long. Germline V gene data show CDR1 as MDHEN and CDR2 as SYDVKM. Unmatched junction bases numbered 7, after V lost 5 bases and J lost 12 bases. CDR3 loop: CASSSREAGQYF. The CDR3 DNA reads TGTGCCAGCAGTAGCCGGGAGGCTGGTCAGTACTTC.

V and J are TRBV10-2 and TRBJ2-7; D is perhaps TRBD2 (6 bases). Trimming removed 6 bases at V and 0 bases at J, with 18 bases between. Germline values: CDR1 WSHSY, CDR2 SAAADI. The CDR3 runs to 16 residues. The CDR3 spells CASSSVGLPSSYEQYF. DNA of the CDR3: TGCGCCAGCAGCTCCGTGGGACTTCCCAGCTCCTACGAGCAGTACTTC.

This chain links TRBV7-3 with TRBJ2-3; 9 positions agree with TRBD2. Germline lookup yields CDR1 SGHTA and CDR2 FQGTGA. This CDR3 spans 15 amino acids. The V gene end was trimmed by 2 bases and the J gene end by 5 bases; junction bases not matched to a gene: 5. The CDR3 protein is CASSLLVAGVDTQYF. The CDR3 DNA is TGTGCCAGCAGCTTATTGGTAGCGGGAGTAGATACGCAGTATTTT.

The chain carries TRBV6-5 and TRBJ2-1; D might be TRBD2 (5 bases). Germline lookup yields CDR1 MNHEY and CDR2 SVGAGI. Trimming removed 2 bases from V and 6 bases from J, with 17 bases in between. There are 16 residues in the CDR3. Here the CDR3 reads CASSYLIEGPGNEQFF. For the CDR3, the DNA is TGTGCCAGCAGTTACCTGATTGAGGGCCCGGGCAATGAGCAGTTCTTC.

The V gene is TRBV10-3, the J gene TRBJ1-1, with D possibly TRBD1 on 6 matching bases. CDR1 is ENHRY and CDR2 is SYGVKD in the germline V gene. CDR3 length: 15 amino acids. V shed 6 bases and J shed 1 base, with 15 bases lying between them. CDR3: CAISAPGHSNTEAFF. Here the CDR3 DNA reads TGTGCCATCAGCGCGCCGGGACACTCGAACACTGAAGCTTTCTTT.

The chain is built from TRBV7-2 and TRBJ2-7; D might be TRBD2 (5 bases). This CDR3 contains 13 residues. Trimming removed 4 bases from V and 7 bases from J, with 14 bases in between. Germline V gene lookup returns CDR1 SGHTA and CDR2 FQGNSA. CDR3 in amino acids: CASSYFESGEQYF. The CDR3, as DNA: TGTGCCAGCAGCTACTTTGAGTCGGGGGAGCAGTACTTC.

The CDR3 bases are TGTGCCAGCAGCAAATACCCGGGACTAGCGGGAGGTATCGAGACCCAGTACTTC. Its protein product is CASSKYPGLAGGIETQYF. V is TRBV7-2 and J is TRBJ2-5; 15 bases map to TRBD2. Germline CDR1 and CDR2: SGHTA and FQGNSA. The V and J ends lost 5 bases and 5 bases, in that order; junction bases with no gene match: 12. This CDR3 comprises 18 residues.

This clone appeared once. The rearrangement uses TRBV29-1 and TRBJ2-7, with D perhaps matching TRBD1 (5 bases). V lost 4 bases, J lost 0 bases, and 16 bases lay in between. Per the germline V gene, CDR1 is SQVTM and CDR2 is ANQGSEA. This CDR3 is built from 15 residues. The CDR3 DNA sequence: TGCAGCGTTGCCCGCCACCCAGACAGCTCCTACGAGCAGTACTTC. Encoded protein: CSVARHPDSSYEQYF.

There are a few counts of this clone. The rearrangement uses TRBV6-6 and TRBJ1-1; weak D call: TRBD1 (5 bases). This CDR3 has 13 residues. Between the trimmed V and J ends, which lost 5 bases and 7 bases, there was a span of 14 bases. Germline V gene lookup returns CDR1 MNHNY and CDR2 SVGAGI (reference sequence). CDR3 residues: CASSPRRQNEAFF. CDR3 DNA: TGTGCCAGCAGTCCGCGACGACAGAATGAAGCTTTCTTT.

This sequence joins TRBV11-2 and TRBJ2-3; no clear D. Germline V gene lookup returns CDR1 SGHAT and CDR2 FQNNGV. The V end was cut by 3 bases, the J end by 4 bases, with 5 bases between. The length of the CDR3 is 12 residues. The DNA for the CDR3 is TGTGCCAGCAGCTTTGGTCCAGATACGCAGTATTTT. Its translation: CASSFGPDTQYF.

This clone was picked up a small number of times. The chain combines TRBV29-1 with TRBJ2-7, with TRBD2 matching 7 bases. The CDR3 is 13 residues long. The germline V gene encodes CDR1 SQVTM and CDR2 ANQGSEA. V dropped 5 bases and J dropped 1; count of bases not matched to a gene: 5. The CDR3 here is CSVSQAGSYEQYF. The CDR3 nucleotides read TGCAGCGTTTCCCAAGCGGGGTCCTACGAGCAGTACTTC.

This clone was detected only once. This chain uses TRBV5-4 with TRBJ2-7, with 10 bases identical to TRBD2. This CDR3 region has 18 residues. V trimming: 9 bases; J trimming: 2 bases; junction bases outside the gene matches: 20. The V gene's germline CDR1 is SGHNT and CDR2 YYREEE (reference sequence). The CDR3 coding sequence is TGTGCCACCAAGCGGGGGGGGAGTGAGGTCCCGACTACCTACGAGCAGTACTTC. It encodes CATKRGGSEVPTTYEQYF.

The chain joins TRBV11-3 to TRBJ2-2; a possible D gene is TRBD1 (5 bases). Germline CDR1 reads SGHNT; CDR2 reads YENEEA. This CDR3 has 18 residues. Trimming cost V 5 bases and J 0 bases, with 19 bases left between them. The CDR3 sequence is CASSPPHKGRPNTGELFF. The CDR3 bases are TGTGCCAGCAGCCCGCCACATAAGGGGCGCCCGAACACCGGGGAGCTGTTTTTT. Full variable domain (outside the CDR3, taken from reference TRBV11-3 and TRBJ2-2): EAGVVQSPRYKIIEKKQPVAFWCNPISGHNTLYWYLQNLGQGPELLIRYENEEAVDDSQLPKDRFSAERLKGVDSTLKIQPAELGDSAVYLCASSPPHKGRPNTGELFFGEGSRLTVL.